This TCR beta chain appears in the sequencing data of a study of CD8+ T cells in alopecia areata. Alopecia areata patients gave lesional scalp punch biopsies and peripheral blood samples. Both CD4+ and CD8+ T cells were separated by sorting PBMCs. Germline CDR1 and CDR2: SGHTA and FQGNSA. V gave up 6 bases and J gave up 0 bases, with 13 bases separating them. The CDR3 has 15 residues. A remark on this clone: What it binds is not known.

Sequencing used cDNA as its template, made by extracting RNA and reverse transcribing it. Assay used: immunoSEQ multiplex PCR; TCRdb lists only in-frame clones, some missing. Of about 110,000 clones in the sample, 45% to 60% are singletons; the top ten hold 23%. Study-level points and caveats: Against the mouse data, patients shared TCRs less clearly, possibly for HLA reasons. Scalp lesions, especially in alopecia totalis/universalis, had higher clonality than normal scalp.

The V call is TRBV7-2, the J call TRBJ2-3; tentatively, D is TRBD1 or TRBD2 (6 bases each). The sample consisted of NKG2D-low CD8+ T cells sorted from blood. This receptor was identified in a human donor with alopecia areata. The CDR3 loop is CASSPSGASTDTQYF. DNA of the CDR3: TGTGCCAGCAGTCCCTCGGGGGCTAGCACAGATACGCAGTATTTT.